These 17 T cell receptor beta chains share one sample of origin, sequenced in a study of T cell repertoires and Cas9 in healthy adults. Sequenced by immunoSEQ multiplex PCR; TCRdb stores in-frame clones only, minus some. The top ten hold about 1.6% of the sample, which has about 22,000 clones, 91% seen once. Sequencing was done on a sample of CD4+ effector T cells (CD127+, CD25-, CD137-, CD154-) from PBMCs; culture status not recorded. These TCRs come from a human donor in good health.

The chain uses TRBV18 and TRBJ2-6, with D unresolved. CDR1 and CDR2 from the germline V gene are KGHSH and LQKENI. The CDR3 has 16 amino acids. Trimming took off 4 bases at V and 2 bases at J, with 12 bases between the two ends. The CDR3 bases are TGTGCCAGCTCACAACTATCAGGAACTGGGGCCAACGTCCTGACTTTC. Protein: CASSQLSGTGANVLTF.

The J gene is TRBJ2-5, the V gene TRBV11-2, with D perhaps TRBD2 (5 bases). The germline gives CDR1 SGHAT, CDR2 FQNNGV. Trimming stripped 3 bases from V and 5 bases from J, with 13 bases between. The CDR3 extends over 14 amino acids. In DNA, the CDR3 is TGTGCCAGCAGCTTTATCGGGGTAGGGGAGACCCAGTACTTC. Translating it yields CASSFIGVGETQYF.

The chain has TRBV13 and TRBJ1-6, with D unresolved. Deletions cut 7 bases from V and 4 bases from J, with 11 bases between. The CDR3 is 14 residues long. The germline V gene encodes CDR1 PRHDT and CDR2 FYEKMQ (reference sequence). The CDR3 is CASTIRQYNSPLHF. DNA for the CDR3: TGTGCCAGCACCATAAGGCAGTATAATTCACCCCTCCACTTT.

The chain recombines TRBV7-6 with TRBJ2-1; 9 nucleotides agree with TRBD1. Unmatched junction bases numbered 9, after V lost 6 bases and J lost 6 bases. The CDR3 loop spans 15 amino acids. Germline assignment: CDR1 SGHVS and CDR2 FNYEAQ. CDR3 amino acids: CASSLQGAALNEQFF. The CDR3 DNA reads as TGTGCCAGCAGTCTACAGGGGGCTGCCCTCAATGAGCAGTTCTTC.

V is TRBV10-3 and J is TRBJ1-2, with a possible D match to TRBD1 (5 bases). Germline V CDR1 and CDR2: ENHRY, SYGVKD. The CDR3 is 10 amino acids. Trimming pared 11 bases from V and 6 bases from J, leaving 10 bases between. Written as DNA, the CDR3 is TGTGCCTCCTGGGGGAATGGCTACACCTTC. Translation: CASWGNGYTF.

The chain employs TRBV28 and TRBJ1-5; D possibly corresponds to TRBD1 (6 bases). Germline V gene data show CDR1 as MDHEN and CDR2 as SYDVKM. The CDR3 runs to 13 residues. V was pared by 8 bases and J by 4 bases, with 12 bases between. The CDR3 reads CASSTGNNQPQHF. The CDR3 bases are TGTGCCAGCTCGACAGGAAATAATCAGCCCCAGCATTTT.

For the CDR3, the DNA is TGTGCCAGCAGCCCTAAGAGGGTACTAGCGGGAGGCACAGATACGCAGTATTTT. Amino acid sequence: CASSPKRVLAGGTDTQYF. This chain links TRBV21-1 with TRBJ2-3; TRBD2 is the table's D call and was not checked against the DNA. TRBV21-1 is marked as a pseudogene. The CDR3 consists of 18 residues.

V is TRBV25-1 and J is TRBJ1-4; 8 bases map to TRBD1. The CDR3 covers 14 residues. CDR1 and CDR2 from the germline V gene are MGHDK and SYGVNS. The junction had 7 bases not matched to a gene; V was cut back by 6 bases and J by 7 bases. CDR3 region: CASRATGEGEKLFF. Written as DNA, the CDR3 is TGTGCCAGCAGAGCGACAGGGGAGGGTGAAAAACTGTTTTTT.

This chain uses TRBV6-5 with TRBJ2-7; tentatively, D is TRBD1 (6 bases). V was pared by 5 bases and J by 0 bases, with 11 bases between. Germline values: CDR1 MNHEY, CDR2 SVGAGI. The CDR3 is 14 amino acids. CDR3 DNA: TGTGCCAGCAGTGCCCCGGACAGCTCCTACGAGCAGTACTTC. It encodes CASSAPDSSYEQYF.

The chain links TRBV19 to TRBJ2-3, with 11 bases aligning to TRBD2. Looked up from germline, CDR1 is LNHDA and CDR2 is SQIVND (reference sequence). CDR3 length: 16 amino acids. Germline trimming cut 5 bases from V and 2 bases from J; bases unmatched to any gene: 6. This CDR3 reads CASSGGTSGNTDTQYF. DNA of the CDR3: TGTGCCAGTAGTGGGGGGACTAGCGGAAACACAGATACGCAGTATTTT.

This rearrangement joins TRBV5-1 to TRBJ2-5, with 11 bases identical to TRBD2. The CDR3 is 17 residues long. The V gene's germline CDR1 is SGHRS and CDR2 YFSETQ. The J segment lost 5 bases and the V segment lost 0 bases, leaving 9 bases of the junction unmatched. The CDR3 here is CASSLASGGLAAETQYF. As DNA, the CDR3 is TGCGCCAGCAGCTTGGCCAGCGGGGGACTAGCGGCGGAGACCCAGTACTTC.

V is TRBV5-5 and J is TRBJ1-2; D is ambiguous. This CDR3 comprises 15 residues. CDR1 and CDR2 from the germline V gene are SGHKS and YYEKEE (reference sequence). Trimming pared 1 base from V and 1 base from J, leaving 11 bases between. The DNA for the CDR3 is TGTGCCAGCAGCTTGTTGGGCTCTCTTAACTATGGCTACACCTTC. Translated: CASSLLGSLNYGYTF.

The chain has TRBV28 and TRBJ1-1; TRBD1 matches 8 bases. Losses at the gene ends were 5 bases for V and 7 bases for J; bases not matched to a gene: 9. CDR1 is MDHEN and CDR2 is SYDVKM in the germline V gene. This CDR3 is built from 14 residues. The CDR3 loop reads CASSPGTGSGEAFF. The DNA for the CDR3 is TGTGCCAGCAGTCCTGGGACAGGTAGTGGTGAAGCTTTCTTT. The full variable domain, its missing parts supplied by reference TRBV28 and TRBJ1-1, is DVKVTQSSRYLVKRTGEKVFLECVQDMDHENMFWYRQDPGLGLRLIYFSYDVKMKEKGDIPEGYSVSREKKERFSLILESASTNQTSMYLCASSPGTGSGEAFFGQGTRLTVV.

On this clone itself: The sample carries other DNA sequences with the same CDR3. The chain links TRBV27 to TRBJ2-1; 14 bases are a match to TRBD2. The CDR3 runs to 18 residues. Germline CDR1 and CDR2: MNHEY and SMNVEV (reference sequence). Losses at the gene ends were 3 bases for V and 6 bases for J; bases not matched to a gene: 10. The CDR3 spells CASSFLRATSGGANEQFF. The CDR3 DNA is TGTGCCAGCAGTTTTTTACGTGCGACTAGCGGGGGGGCCAATGAGCAGTTCTTC.

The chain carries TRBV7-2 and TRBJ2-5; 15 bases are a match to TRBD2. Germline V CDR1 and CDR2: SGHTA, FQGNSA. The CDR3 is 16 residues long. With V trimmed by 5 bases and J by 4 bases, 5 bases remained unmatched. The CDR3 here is CASSKGLAGGLETQYF. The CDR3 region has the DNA TGTGCCAGCAGCAAAGGACTAGCGGGAGGGTTAGAGACCCAGTACTTC.

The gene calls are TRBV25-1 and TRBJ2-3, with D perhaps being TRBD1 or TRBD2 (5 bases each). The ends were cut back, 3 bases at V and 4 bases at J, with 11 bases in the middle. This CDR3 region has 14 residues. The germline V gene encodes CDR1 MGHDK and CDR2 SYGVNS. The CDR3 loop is CASSEGETADTQYF. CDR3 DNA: TGTGCCAGCAGTGAGGGGGAGACAGCAGATACGCAGTATTTT.

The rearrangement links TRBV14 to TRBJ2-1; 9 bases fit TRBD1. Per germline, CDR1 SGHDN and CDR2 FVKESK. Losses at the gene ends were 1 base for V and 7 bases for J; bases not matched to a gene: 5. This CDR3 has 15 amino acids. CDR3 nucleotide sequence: TGTGCCAGCAGCCAAGGGACAGGGGTTACTAATGAGCAGTTCTTC. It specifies CASSQGTGVTNEQFF.